This TCR beta chain was found in a study of T cells in Graves' hyperthyroidism and ophthalmopathy. Study-wide results and caveats: A 13 V-J signature model discriminated ophthalmopathy versus stable hyperthyroidism. Median prediction lead before ophthalmopathy onset was 6 to 8 months with the model.

Clinicians diagnosed patients from clinical symptoms, serum thyroxine and TRAb, thyroid ultrasound and orbital computed tomography. This blood was taken when hyperthyroidism was first diagnosed, before any ophthalmopathy symptoms existed. TCR beta CDR3 regions were amplified from RNA transcripts. Primed by the HTBI set, a first-round RT-PCR was run on the TCR CDR3. One entry per CDR3 protein results from TCRdb running MiXCR on the multiplex PCR reads. The table shows some 600,000 distinct CDR3 sequences, with about 15% occurring only once. This clonotype has just a few counts. Antigen specificity is unknown. Trimming removed 4 bases at V and 4 bases at J, with 20 bases between. The germline V gene has CDR1 SGHVT and CDR2 SQSDAQ. The CDR3 is made up of 16 amino acids.

The chain employs TRBV7-4 and TRBJ2-7; D possibly corresponds to TRBD2 (6 bases). This clonotype was sampled from a woman between 25 and 40 years old with Graves' hyperthyroidism that later progressed to Graves' ophthalmopathy. The specimen sequenced was blood. The CDR3 loop is CASSSTWVAVIYEQYF. The CDR3 bases are TGTGCCAGCAGCTCCACCTGGGTAGCGGTAATTTACGAGCAGTACTTC. The complete variable domain, with remaining parts taken from reference TRBV7-4 and TRBJ2-7, reads GAGVSQSPRYKVAKRGRDVALRCDSISGHVTLYWYRQTLGQGSEVLTYSQSDAQRDKSGRPSGRFSAERPERSVSTLKIQRTEQGDSAVYLCASSSTWVAVIYEQYFGPGTRLTVT.